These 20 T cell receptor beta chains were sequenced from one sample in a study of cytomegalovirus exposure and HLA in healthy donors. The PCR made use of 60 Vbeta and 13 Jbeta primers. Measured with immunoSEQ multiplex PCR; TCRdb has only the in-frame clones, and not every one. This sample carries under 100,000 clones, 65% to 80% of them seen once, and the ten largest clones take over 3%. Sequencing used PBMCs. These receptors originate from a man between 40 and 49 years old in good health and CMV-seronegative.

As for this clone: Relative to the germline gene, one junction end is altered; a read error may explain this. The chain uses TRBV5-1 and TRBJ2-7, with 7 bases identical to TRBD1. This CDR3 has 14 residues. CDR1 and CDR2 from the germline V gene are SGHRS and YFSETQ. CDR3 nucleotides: TGCGCCAGCAGCTTCGGGACAGCAACCTACGGGCAGTACTTC. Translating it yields CASSFGTATYGQYF.

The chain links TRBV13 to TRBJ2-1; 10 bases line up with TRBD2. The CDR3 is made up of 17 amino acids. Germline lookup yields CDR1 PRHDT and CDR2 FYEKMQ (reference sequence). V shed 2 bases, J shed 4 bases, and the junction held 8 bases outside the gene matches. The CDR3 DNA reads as TGTGCCAGCAGCTTACTTCACCCTAGCGGGGGATACAATGAGCAGTTCTTC. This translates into CASSLLHPSGGYNEQFF.

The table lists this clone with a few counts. The CDR3, as DNA: TGTGCCAGCAGTCCTTGGACAGGGGGGTCCCACGAGCAGTACTTC. Translating gives CASSPWTGGSHEQYF. This chain connects TRBV6-5 to TRBJ2-7; 10 bases agree with TRBD1. Germline V gene sequence: CDR1 MNHEY, CDR2 SVGAGI. This CDR3 spans 15 amino acids. V dropped 5 bases and J dropped 5; count of bases not matched to a gene: 9.

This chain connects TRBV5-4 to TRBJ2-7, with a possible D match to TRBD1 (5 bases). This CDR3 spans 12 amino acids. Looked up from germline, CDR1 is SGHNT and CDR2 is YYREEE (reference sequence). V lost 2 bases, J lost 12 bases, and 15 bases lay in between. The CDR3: CASSLSQGPRYF. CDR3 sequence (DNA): TGTGCCAGCAGCTTATCCCAGGGCCCACGGTACTTC.

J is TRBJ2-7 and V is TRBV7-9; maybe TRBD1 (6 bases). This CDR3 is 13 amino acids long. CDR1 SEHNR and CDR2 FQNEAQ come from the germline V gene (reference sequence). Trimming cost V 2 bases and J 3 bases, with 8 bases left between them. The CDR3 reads CASSLTGYYEQYF. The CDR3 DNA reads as TGTGCCAGCAGCTTAACAGGGTACTACGAGCAGTACTTC.

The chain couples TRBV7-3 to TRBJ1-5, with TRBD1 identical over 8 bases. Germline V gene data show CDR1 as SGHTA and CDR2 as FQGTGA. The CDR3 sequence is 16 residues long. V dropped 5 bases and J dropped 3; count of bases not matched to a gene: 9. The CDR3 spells CASSRYTGGSNQPQHF. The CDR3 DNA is TGTGCCAGCAGCCGGTATACAGGGGGATCCAATCAGCCCCAGCATTTT.

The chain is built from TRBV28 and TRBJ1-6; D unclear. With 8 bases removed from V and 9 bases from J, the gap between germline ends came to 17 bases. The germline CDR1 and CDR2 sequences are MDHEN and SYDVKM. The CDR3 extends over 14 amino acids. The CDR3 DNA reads TGTGCCAGCCTCAAGCGGGAGTTGGGTTCACCCCTCCACTTT. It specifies CASLKRELGSPLHF.

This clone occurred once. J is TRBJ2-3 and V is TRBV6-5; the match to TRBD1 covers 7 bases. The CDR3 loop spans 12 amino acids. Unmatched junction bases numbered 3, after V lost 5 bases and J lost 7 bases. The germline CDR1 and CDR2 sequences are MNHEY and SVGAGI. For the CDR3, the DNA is TGTGCCAGCAGTCCCAGGGGGTATACGCAGTATTTT. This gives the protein CASSPRGYTQYF.

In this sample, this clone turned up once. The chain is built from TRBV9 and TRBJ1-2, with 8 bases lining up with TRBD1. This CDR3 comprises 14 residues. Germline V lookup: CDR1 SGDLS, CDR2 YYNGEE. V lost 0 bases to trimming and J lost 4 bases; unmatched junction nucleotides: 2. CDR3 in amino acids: CASSVATGGYGYTF. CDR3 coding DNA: TGTGCCAGCAGCGTAGCTACAGGGGGCTATGGCTACACCTTC.

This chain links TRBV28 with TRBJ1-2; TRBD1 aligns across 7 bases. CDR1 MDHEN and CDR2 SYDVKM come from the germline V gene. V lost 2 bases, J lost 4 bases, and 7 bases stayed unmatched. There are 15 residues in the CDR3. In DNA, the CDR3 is TGTGCCAGCAGTTTAACTAGACAGGGTATCTATGGCTACACCTTC. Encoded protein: CASSLTRQGIYGYTF.

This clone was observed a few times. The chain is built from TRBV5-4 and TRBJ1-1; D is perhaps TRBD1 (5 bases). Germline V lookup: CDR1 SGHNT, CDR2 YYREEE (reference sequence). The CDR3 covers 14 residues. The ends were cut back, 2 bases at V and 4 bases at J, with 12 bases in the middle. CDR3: CASSFWGVGTEAFF. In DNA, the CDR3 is TGTGCCAGCAGCTTCTGGGGGGTTGGCACTGAAGCTTTCTTT.

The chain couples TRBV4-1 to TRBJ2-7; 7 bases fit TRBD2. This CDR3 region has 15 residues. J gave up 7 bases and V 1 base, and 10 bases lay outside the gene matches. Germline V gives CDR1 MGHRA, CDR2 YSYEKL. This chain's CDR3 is CASSQGVLAVREQYF. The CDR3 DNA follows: TGCGCCAGCAGCCAAGGAGTCCTAGCGGTGAGAGAGCAGTACTTC.

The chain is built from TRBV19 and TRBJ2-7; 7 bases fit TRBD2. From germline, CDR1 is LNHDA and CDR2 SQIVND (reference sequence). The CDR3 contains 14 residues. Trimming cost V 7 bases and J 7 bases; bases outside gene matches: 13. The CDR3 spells CASMPGLLAREQYF. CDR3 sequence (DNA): TGTGCCAGTATGCCGGGACTACTAGCTAGGGAGCAGTACTTC. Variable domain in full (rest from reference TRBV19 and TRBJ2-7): DGGITQSPKYLFRKEGQNVTLSCEQNLNHDAMYWYRQDPGQGLRLIYYSQIVNDFQKGDIAEGYSVSREKKESFPLTVTSAQKNPTAFYLCASMPGLLAREQYFGPGTRLTVT.

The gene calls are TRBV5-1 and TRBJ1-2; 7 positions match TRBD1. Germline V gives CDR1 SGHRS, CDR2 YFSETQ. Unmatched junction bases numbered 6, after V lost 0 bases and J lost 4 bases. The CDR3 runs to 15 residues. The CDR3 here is CASSLETGPLYGYTF. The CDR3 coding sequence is TGCGCCAGCAGCTTGGAGACAGGGCCTCTCTATGGCTACACCTTC.

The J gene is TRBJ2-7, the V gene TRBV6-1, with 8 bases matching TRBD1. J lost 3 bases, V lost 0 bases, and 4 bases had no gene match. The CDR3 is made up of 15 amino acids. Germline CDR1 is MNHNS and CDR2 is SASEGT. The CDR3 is CASSEAPGQGYEQYF. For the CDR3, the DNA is TGTGCCAGCAGTGAAGCGCCCGGACAGGGCTACGAGCAGTACTTC.

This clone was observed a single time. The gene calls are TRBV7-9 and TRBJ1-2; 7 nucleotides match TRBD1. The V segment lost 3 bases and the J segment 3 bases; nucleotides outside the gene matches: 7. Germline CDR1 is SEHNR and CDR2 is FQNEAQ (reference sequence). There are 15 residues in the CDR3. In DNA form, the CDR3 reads TGTGCCAGCAGCTTGGGTCAGGGGGTCGACTATGGCTACACCTTC. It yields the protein CASSLGQGVDYGYTF.

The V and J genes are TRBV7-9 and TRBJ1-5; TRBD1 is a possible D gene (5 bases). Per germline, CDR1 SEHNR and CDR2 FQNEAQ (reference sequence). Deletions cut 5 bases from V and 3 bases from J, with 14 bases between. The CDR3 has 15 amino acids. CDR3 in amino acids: CASSRPGSPNQPQHF. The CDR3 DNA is TGTGCCAGCAGCCGACCAGGGTCACCCAATCAGCCCCAGCATTTT.

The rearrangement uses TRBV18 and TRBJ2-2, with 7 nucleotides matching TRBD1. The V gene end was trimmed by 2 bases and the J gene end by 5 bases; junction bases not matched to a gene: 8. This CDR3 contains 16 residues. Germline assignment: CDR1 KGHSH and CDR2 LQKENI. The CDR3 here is CASSPFDRVETGELFF. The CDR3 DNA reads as TGTGCCAGCTCACCATTTGACAGGGTTGAGACCGGGGAGCTGTTTTTT.

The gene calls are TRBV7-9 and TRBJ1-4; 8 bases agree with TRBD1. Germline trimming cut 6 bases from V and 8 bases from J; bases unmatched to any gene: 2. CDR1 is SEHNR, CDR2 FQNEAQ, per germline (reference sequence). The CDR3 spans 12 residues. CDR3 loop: CASRTGAEKLFF. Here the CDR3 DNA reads TGTGCCAGCAGGACAGGGGCAGAAAAACTGTTTTTT.

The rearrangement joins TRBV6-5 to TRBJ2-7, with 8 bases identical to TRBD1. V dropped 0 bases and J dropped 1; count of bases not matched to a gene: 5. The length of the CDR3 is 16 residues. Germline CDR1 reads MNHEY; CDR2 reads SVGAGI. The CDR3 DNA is TGTGCCAGCAGTTACTCGACGGGACAGGTTTCCTACGAGCAGTACTTC. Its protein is CASSYSTGQVSYEQYF.